This T cell receptor (beta chain) was observed in a study of cytomegalovirus exposure and HLA in healthy donors. Across the study: As released early, the data held around 80 million unique TCRs from HLA-typed donors. Study conclusions and caveats: V segments that were indistinguishable, TRBV6-2 and TRBV6-3 among them, were omitted from analysis. Specificity of three CMV-associated chains for CMV antigens was verified in vitro.

V dropped 5 bases and J dropped 1 base, with 13 bases sitting between them. This CDR3 has 15 amino acids. The V gene's germline CDR1 is MNHEY and CDR2 SMNVEV (reference sequence). 13 Jbeta primers and 60 Vbeta primers were used for the PCR. Authors' processing steps: Unique TCR beta chains totaled some 81 million in a later count, with around 11 million of them shared. Sequencing was performed with immunoSEQ multiplex PCR; in TCRdb, only in-frame clones are kept and a portion is missing. That table is the source of V, J and clone size, and D and trimming were worked out from the DNA. The top ten clones hold roughly 1.8% of a sample with around 130,000 clones, around 80% of them seen once. Notes on this clone: Its antigen is not identified.

This TCR was sampled from a woman between 40 and 50 years old in good health and CMV-seronegative. Sequencing was done on a sample of PBMCs. The chain links TRBV27 to TRBJ2-3; no clear D. The CDR3 bases are TGTGCCAGCAGTAGATGGTTAGAGGGCACAGATACGCAGTATTTT. Translation: CASSRWLEGTDTQYF.